There are a few counts of the clone carrying this T cell receptor (beta chain). The antigen remains undetermined. The data were obtained in a study of beta chain features in type 1 diabetes. Expressed TCRB transcripts were sequenced because the isolated RNA had all been reverse transcribed beforehand. Clones were sequenced by immunoSEQ multiplex PCR, and TCRdb holds only the in-frame ones, with some missing. Here the sample spans approximately 170,000 clones, approximately 7.9% being singletons. Study-wide points: Type 1 diabetes patients had TCRB CDR3s that were shorter (moderately but significantly so) in all four CD4+ subsets. The VDJ junctions of type 1 diabetes patients carried fewer insertions and more deletions.

V shed 4 bases, J shed 13 bases, and the junction held 5 bases outside the gene matches. CDR1 and CDR2 from the germline V gene are SGHAT and FQNNGV. CDR3 length equals 13 residues. The sequencing input was central memory CD4+ T cells from blood. The receptor comes from a man aged 18 to 30 with type 1 diabetes. This sequence joins TRBV11-2 and TRBJ2-1; 12 bases fit TRBD2. The CDR3 DNA sequence: TGTGCCAGCAGCTCCACGACTAGCGGGAGTCAGTTCTTC. It encodes CASSSTTSGSQFF.